A single sample is the source of the 14 T cell receptor beta chains below, sequenced in a study of T-cell reconstitution after alpha-beta-depleted transplantation in children. This sample's TCRbeta library carried unique molecular identifier barcodes. TCRdb independently ran MiXCR on the PCR reads; one entry per CDR3 protein. Of approximately 630,000 distinct CDR3 sequences detected, around 13% appear once; the ten largest clones hold approximately 0.8%. Specimen: PBMCs, collected before TCRalphabeta/CD19-depleted stem cell transplant. These receptors came from a girl between 2 and 10 years old with congenital amegakaryocytic thrombocytopenia, due to receive a stem cell transplant.

In this sample, this clonotype turned up many times. The chain combines TRBV7-8 with TRBJ2-2, with a possible D match to TRBD1 (6 bases). The CDR3 consists of 13 residues. With 4 bases removed from V and 9 bases from J, the gap between germline ends came to 12 bases. Germline V CDR1 and CDR2: SGHVS, FQNEAQ. CDR3 in amino acids: CASSSIQGWELFF. The CDR3 DNA sequence: TGTGCCAGCAGCTCCATACAGGGATGGGAGCTGTTTTTT. Together with reference TRBV7-8 and TRBJ2-2, the CDR3 gives the full variable domain: GAGVSQSPRYKVAKRGQDVALRCDPISGHVSLFWYQQALGQGPEFLTYFQNEAQLDKSGLPSDRFFAERPEGSVSTLKIQRTQQEDSAVYLCASSSIQGWELFFGEGSRLTVL.

This clonotype was seen at least ten times. The chain links TRBV5-1 to TRBJ1-1, with TRBD1 matching 9 bases. CDR3 length: 15 residues. Germline lookup yields CDR1 SGHRS and CDR2 YFSETQ. V lost 0 bases to trimming and J lost 5 bases; unmatched junction nucleotides: 5. The CDR3 region is CASSLEQGAGTEAFF. CDR3 bases: TGCGCCAGCAGCTTGGAACAGGGGGCGGGAACTGAAGCTTTCTTT.

On this clonotype itself: A much larger clone sits a single nucleotide away, making a read error possible. CDR3 nucleotide sequence: TGTGCCAGCAGTTTCCGACAGTATAGCAATCAGCCCCAGCATTTT. It is translated as CASSFRQYSNQPQHF. The chain recombines TRBV27 with TRBJ1-5, with a weak D call TRBD1 (5 bases). The CDR3 loop spans 15 amino acids. Per the germline V gene, CDR1 is MNHEY and CDR2 is SMNVEV (reference sequence). V was shortened by 3 bases and J by 0 bases, with 9 bases between the two germline ends.

This chain joins TRBV11-1 and TRBJ2-3, with D perhaps TRBD1 or TRBD2 (5 bases each). The CDR3 length is 15 residues. Deletions cut 3 bases from V and 0 bases from J, with 10 bases between. Germline V gene data show CDR1 as SGHAT and CDR2 as FQDESV (reference sequence). DNA for the CDR3: TGTGCCAGCAGCTTTGAGGGGAGCAGCACAGATACGCAGTATTTT. It encodes CASSFEGSSTDTQYF.

This clonotype showed up just a few times. The genes are TRBV21-1 and TRBJ2-2; TRBD1, as called in the table, went unchecked against the DNA. TRBV21-1 constitutes a pseudogene. The CDR3 covers 18 residues. CDR3 sequence (DNA): TGTGCCAGCAGCAACCGGAAGGGGGCTAGCGTATACACCGGGGAGCTGTTTTTT. This codes for CASSNRKGASVYTGELFF.

Ten or more counts support this clonotype. The chain couples TRBV20-1 to TRBJ2-2; 11 bases agree with TRBD1. The V gene's germline CDR1 is DFQATT and CDR2 SNEGSKA (reference sequence). The CDR3 is 14 residues long. V was clipped by 7 bases and J by 4 bases; unmatched bases: 5. CDR3 bases: TGCAGTGTTCAGGGGACAGGGGGCACCGGGGAGCTGTTTTTT. It codes for CSVQGTGGTGELFF.

This clonotype was seen many times. The J gene is TRBJ2-1, the V gene TRBV10-3; D is undetermined. This CDR3 has 11 residues. Per germline, CDR1 ENHRY and CDR2 SYGVKD. V lost 6 bases and J lost 3, with 3 bases in between. CDR3 nucleotide sequence: TGTGCCATCAGAAACTACAATGAGCAGTTCTTC. It codes for CAIRNYNEQFF.

This clonotype was seen many times. V is TRBV20-1 and J is TRBJ2-5; 11 bases are shared with TRBD2. The CDR3 consists of 17 residues. After removal of 0 bases from V and 2 bases from J, the junction contained 8 bases not matched to a gene. Germline-derived CDR1 and CDR2 are DFQATT and SNEGSKA (reference sequence). The CDR3 sequence: CSARDSTSGRPQETQYF. As DNA, the CDR3 is TGCAGTGCTAGAGATAGTACTAGCGGGAGACCGCAAGAGACCCAGTACTTC.

The chain uses TRBV7-6 and TRBJ2-5; TRBD2 matches 7 bases. Germline V CDR1 and CDR2: SGHVS, FNYEAQ. The V and J ends lost 4 bases and 12 bases, in that order; junction bases with no gene match: 5. The CDR3 contains 11 residues. The CDR3 loop is CASSSPGLKYF. CDR3 DNA: TGTGCCAGCAGCTCGCCGGGACTAAAGTACTTC.

This clonotype occurred a few times. This chain connects TRBV5-1 to TRBJ2-3; D gene ambiguous. This CDR3 is built from 14 residues. Trimming took 0 bases from V and 6 from J, leaving 11 bases between them. Germline CDR1 is SGHRS and CDR2 is YFSETQ. The CDR3 here is CASSLEVVVDTQYF. The DNA of the CDR3 is TGCGCCAGCAGCTTGGAAGTCGTAGTCGATACGCAGTATTTT. The full variable domain, its missing parts supplied by reference TRBV5-1 and TRBJ2-3, is KAGVTQTPRYLIKTRGQQVTLSCSPISGHRSVSWYQQTPGQGLQFLFEYFSETQRNKGNFPGRFSGRQFSNSRSEMNVSTLELGDSALYLCASSLEVVVDTQYFGPGTRLTVL.

The sample holds many counts of this clonotype. This chain links TRBV20-1 with TRBJ2-1; tentative D call: TRBD1 (5 bases). V shed 5 bases and J shed 10 bases, with 15 bases lying between them. The V gene's germline CDR1 is DFQATT and CDR2 SNEGSKA (reference sequence). CDR3 length equals 12 residues. The CDR3 protein is CSAGRTGVEQFF. The CDR3, as DNA: TGCAGTGCTGGCCGTACAGGAGTGGAGCAGTTCTTC.

The chain joins TRBV6-2 or TRBV6-3 to TRBJ2-2; 7 bases fit TRBD1. The V gene's germline CDR1 is MNHEY and CDR2 SVGEGT. V gave up 5 bases and J gave up 2 bases; unmatched junction bases: 8. The CDR3 has 16 residues. The chain's CDR3 is CASSIPTGFNTGELFF. The CDR3 DNA follows: TGTGCCAGCAGTATCCCGACAGGGTTTAACACCGGGGAGCTGTTTTTT.

This clonotype occurred many times. The rearrangement uses TRBV6-1 and TRBJ2-2; no firm D call. V lost 6 bases and J lost 7, with 12 bases in between. This CDR3 has 13 residues. Germline values: CDR1 MNHNS, CDR2 SASEGT. The CDR3 loop is CASRGGIYGELFF. The CDR3 nucleotides read TGTGCCAGCAGGGGCGGAATATACGGGGAGCTGTTTTTT.

To note about this clonotype: A much larger clone lies a single base off, so this may be a read error. The chain recombines TRBV10-3 with TRBJ2-7; TRBD2 aligns across 10 bases. The germline CDR1 and CDR2 sequences are ENHRY and SYGVKD. The CDR3 has 13 residues. CDR3 sequence: CATKLAGSYKQYF. The CDR3 nucleotides are TGTGCCACCAAACTAGCGGGAAGCTACAAGCAGTACTTC.